What follows are 13 T cell receptor beta chains derived from one specimen sequenced in a study of control samples from healthy donors and cancer patients. Produced via immunoSEQ multiplex PCR; TCRdb's table is partial and in-frame only. The repertoire consists of 150,000 or so clones, with roughly 93% occurring once and the leading ten covering more than 5%. The specimen was blood. The receptors shown here come from a man aged 18-30 years in good health.

This chain links TRBV6-5 with TRBJ1-1; the D is unclear. The length of the CDR3 is 13 residues. The germline V gene encodes CDR1 MNHEY and CDR2 SVGAGI. Trimming pared 5 bases from V and 5 bases from J, leaving 12 bases between. CDR3 bases: TGTGCCAGCAGTCCGTCCAGGAGGACTGAAGCTTTCTTT. Its translation: CASSPSRRTEAFF.

This sequence joins TRBV10-1 and TRBJ1-6, with TRBD1 as a possible D gene (5 bases). Trimming cost V 8 bases and J 6 bases, with 14 bases left between them. Germline CDR1 is WNHNN and CDR2 is SYGVQD (reference sequence). There are 14 residues in the CDR3. The CDR3 here is CASGNRNSNSPLHF. In DNA, the CDR3 is TGCGCCAGCGGTAACAGGAATAGTAATTCACCCCTCCACTTT.

V and J are TRBV11-2 and TRBJ1-2; possibly TRBD1 for D (6 bases). The CDR3 is made up of 14 amino acids. CDR1 SGHAT and CDR2 FQNNGV come from the germline V gene. Trimming pared 3 bases from V and 4 bases from J, leaving 12 bases between. In DNA, the CDR3 is TGTGCCAGCAGCTTCCAGGGGTTGAGCTATGGCTACACCTTC. This sequence encodes CASSFQGLSYGYTF.

The rearrangement uses TRBV12-1 and TRBJ1-2; no DNA check was done on the table's D call, TRBD1. TRBV12-1 is assigned pseudogene status. The CDR3 sequence is 16 residues long. This chain's CDR3 is CASSCPRTGKNYGYTF. The CDR3 bases are TGTGCCAGCAGCTGCCCCCGGACAGGGAAGAACTATGGCTACACCTTC.

The chain joins TRBV24-1 to TRBJ2-1, with TRBD1 matching 7 bases. There are 16 residues in the CDR3. With 3 bases clipped from V and 0 bases from J, the junction kept 4 bases outside the gene matches. Germline CDR1 KGHDR, CDR2 SFDVKD. The CDR3 loop is CATSDNRGVSYNEQFF. The DNA for the CDR3 is TGTGCCACCAGTGATAACAGGGGTGTCTCCTACAATGAGCAGTTCTTC.

The chain links TRBV28 to TRBJ2-5, with D maybe TRBD1 (6 bases). The CDR3 contains 14 residues. V lost 4 bases, J lost 5 bases, and 14 bases lay in between. Per germline, CDR1 MDHEN and CDR2 SYDVKM. CDR3 DNA: TGTGCCAGCAGTTACAGGGCCGCAAGGGAGACCCAGTACTTC. Protein sequence: CASSYRAARETQYF.

This rearrangement joins TRBV30 to TRBJ1-2; the D gene is possibly TRBD1 (5 bases). The germline CDR1 and CDR2 sequences are GTSNPN and SVGIG (reference sequence). V was pared by 2 bases and J by 7 bases, with 11 bases between. This CDR3 region has 12 residues. In DNA, the CDR3 is TGTGCCTGGAGTCTAGACAGCGGTGGCTACACCTTC. Protein sequence: CAWSLDSGGYTF.

The rearrangement links TRBV5-1 to TRBJ2-7; 9 bases line up with TRBD1. The CDR3 has 17 residues. Per the germline V gene, CDR1 is SGHRS and CDR2 is YFSETQ. Trimming removed 0 bases from V and 1 base from J; junction bases left unmatched: 8. The CDR3 nucleotides read TGCGCCAGCAGCTTGGGCTACCCGGGACAGGGATCCTACGAGCAGTACTTC. Its protein is CASSLGYPGQGSYEQYF.

The CDR3 DNA reads as TGCGCCAGCAGCTTCTCTGCAAACTCTGGGGCCAACGTCCTGACTTTC. This sequence encodes CASSFSANSGANVLTF. The V call is TRBV5-1, the J call TRBJ2-6; D uncertain. The CDR3 sequence is 16 residues long. The germline gives CDR1 SGHRS, CDR2 YFSETQ. The ends were cut back, 2 bases at V and 0 bases at J, with 9 bases in the middle.

The chain employs TRBV15 and TRBJ2-7, with D maybe TRBD1 (5 bases). Germline V CDR1 and CDR2: LNHNV, YYDKDF (reference sequence). The CDR3 totals 13 residues. V gave up 4 bases and J gave up 7 bases, with 14 bases separating them. CDR3 sequence reads: CATSIKGAREQYF. DNA for the CDR3: TGTGCCACCAGCATAAAAGGGGCTCGGGAGCAGTACTTC. Filled out from reference TRBV15 and TRBJ2-7, the complete variable domain reads DAMVIQNPRYQVTQFGKPVTLSCSQTLNHNVMYWYQQKSSQAPKLLFHYYDKDFNNEADTPDNFQSRRPNTSFCFLDIRSPGLGDTAMYLCATSIKGAREQYFGPGTRLTVT.

The chain combines TRBV27 with TRBJ2-1; TRBD1 agrees at 8 bases. Germline CDR1 is MNHEY and CDR2 is SMNVEV (reference sequence). Losses at the gene ends were 3 bases for V and 6 bases for J; bases not matched to a gene: 10. This CDR3 is built from 16 residues. The CDR3 protein is CASSFDRGIASNEQFF. DNA of the CDR3: TGTGCCAGCAGTTTTGACAGGGGTATTGCTTCCAATGAGCAGTTCTTC.

V usage is TRBV27 and J usage is TRBJ2-1; D possibly corresponds to TRBD2 (6 bases). The CDR3 consists of 14 residues. Germline-derived CDR1 and CDR2 are MNHEY and SMNVEV (reference sequence). V was cut by 4 bases and J by 4 bases, with 11 bases left in between. For the CDR3, the DNA is TGTGCCAGCAGTTCCCCTGGGGGGTACAATGAGCAGTTCTTC. It encodes CASSSPGGYNEQFF.

This chain uses TRBV6-5 with TRBJ2-1, with D uncertain. The CDR3 contains 13 residues. Trimming pared 3 bases from V and 7 bases from J, leaving 10 bases between. CDR1 is MNHEY, CDR2 SVGAGI, per germline. Here the CDR3 reads CASSYSKGNEQFF. The CDR3 coding sequence is TGTGCCAGCAGTTATTCCAAGGGAAATGAGCAGTTCTTC.